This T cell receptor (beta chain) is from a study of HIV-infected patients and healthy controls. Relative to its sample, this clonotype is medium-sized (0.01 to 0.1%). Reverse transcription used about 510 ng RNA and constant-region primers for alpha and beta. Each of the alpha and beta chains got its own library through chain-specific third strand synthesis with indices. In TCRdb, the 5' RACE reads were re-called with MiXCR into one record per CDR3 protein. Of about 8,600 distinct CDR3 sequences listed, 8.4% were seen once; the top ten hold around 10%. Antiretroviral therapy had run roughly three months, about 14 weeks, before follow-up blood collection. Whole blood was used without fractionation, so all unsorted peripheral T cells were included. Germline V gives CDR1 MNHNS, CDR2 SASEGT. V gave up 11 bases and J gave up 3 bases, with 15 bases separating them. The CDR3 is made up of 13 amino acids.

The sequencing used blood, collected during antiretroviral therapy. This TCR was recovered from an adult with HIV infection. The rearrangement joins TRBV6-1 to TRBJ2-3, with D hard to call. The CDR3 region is CACVGFLTDTQYF. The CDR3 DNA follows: TGTGCCTGCGTAGGGTTTCTTACAGATACGCAGTATTTT.